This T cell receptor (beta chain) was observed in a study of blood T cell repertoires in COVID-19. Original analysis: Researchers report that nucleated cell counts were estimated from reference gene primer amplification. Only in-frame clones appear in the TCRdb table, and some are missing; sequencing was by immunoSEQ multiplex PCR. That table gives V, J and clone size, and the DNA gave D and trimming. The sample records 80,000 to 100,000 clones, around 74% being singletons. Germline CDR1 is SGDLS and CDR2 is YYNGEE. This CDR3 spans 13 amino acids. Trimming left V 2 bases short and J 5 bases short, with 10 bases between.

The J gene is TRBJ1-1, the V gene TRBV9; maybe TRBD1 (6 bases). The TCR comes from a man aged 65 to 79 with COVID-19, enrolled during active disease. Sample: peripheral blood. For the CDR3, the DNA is TGTGCCAGCAGCGTTGATCAGGGGACTGAAGCTTTCTTT. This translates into CASSVDQGTEAFF.